The 25 T cell receptor beta chains below were found in one sample sequenced in a study of blood T cell repertoires in COVID-19. The table came from immunoSEQ multiplex PCR; TCRdb's copy has only in-frame clones and leaves some out. This sample has about 400,000 clones, with 75% to 90% found just once. The sample taken for sequencing was peripheral blood. Receptors were obtained from a woman in her thirties with active or convalescent COVID-19.

The chain employs TRBV7-2 and TRBJ2-6; 10 positions match TRBD1. Germline V CDR1 and CDR2: SGHTA, FQGNSA. This CDR3 has 17 amino acids. The trim removed 9 bases at V and 0 bases at J, leaving 8 bases unmatched. CDR3 residues: CARRTGGTPSGANVLTF. For the CDR3, the DNA is TGTGCCAGAAGGACAGGGGGTACCCCCTCTGGGGCCAACGTCCTGACTTTC.

The chain uses TRBV6-5 and TRBJ1-1, with D perhaps TRBD1 (6 bases). The ends were cut back, 0 bases at V and 7 bases at J, with 18 bases in the middle. This CDR3 comprises 16 residues. From germline, CDR1 is MNHEY and CDR2 SVGAGI. CDR3 sequence: CASSYSGAGRRGEAFF. The CDR3 region has the DNA TGTGCCAGCAGTTACTCGGGGGCCGGGAGGCGCGGTGAAGCTTTCTTT.

As regards this clone: The same CDR3 also results from other DNA sequences found in this sample. CDR3: CASSLQGSYEQYF. CDR3 DNA: TGTGCCAGCAGTTTACAGGGTAGCTACGAGCAGTACTTC. The chain combines TRBV27 with TRBJ2-7; D may be TRBD1 (5 bases). The CDR3 runs to 13 residues. The germline V gene has CDR1 MNHEY and CDR2 SMNVEV (reference sequence). Between the trimmed V and J ends, which lost 2 bases and 3 bases, there was a span of 8 bases.

The V and J genes are TRBV5-1 and TRBJ1-6, with 7 bases aligning to TRBD1. CDR3 length: 17 amino acids. Looked up from germline, CDR1 is SGHRS and CDR2 is YFSETQ. Trimming at V came to 0 bases and at J to 5 bases, leaving 8 bases not matched to a gene. CDR3 amino acids: CASSLGAGTAHNSPLHF. CDR3 nucleotides: TGCGCCAGCAGCTTGGGAGCCGGGACAGCCCATAATTCACCCCTCCACTTT.

The chain couples TRBV30 to TRBJ1-2, with D uncertain. The CDR3 has 15 residues. Germline V gives CDR1 GTSNPN, CDR2 SVGIG (reference sequence). The V end lost 2 bases, the J end lost 0 bases, and 13 bases lay between the germline ends. Here the CDR3 DNA reads TGTGCCTGGAGTTCCCCTAAGGACTCTAACTATGGCTACACCTTC. Its protein product is CAWSSPKDSNYGYTF.

The sample holds one count of this clone. This sequence joins TRBV2 and TRBJ1-4; TRBD1 is a possible D gene (5 bases). The CDR3 runs 14 residues. V lost 8 bases and J 6 bases, leaving 16 bases between the germline ends. Germline CDR1 and CDR2: SNHLY and FYNNEI. CDR3 sequence reads: CASYDPDSDEKLFF. The CDR3 region has the DNA TGTGCCAGCTACGATCCCGACAGCGATGAAAAACTGTTTTTT.

This sequence joins TRBV30 and TRBJ1-2; possibly TRBD1 for D (5 bases). This CDR3 is 11 amino acids long. Germline CDR1 reads GTSNPN; CDR2 reads SVGIG (reference sequence). V lost 5 bases and J lost 8, with 12 bases in between. The CDR3: CAWQGIRGYTF. The CDR3 DNA sequence: TGTGCCTGGCAGGGAATTCGGGGCTACACCTTC.

The table lists this clone with a few counts. The chain has TRBV3-1 (or the pseudogene TRBV3-2) and TRBJ1-6; 9 nucleotides line up with TRBD1. The J segment lost 9 bases and the V segment lost 1 base, leaving 4 bases of the junction unmatched. The CDR3 is 15 residues long. Germline CDR1 reads LGHDT; CDR2 reads YNNKEL (reference sequence). The CDR3 DNA reads as TGTGCCAGCAGCCAAGGGGGGACAGGGACTTCACCCCTCCACTTT. This encodes CASSQGGTGTSPLHF.

This chain connects TRBV7-2 to TRBJ1-6; 8 nucleotides agree with TRBD1. The CDR3 covers 15 residues. Germline CDR1 reads SGHTA; CDR2 reads FQGNSA. The junction had 7 bases not matched to a gene; V was cut back by 5 bases and J by 7 bases. This chain's CDR3 is CASSRPTGVNSPLHF. DNA of the CDR3: TGTGCCAGCAGCCGCCCGACAGGGGTAAATTCACCCCTCCACTTT. Full variable domain (missing parts from reference TRBV7-2 and TRBJ1-6): GAGVSQSPSNKVTEKGKDVELRCDPISGHTALYWYRQSLGQGLEFLIYFQGNSAPDKSGLPSDRFSAERTGGSVSTLTIQRTQQEDSAVYLCASSRPTGVNSPLHFGNGTRLTVT.

The V call is TRBV5-6, the J call TRBJ1-1, with TRBD1 matching over 8 bases. The CDR3 loop spans 14 amino acids. J was trimmed by 4 bases and V by 3 bases; bases with no gene match: 5. Per the germline V gene, CDR1 is SGHDT and CDR2 is YYEEEE. The CDR3 region has the DNA TGTGCCAGCAGCTACAGGGGGGACGGCACTGAAGCTTTCTTT. Encoded protein: CASSYRGDGTEAFF.

The rearrangement joins TRBV9 to TRBJ1-5, with D perhaps matching TRBD1 (6 bases). The germline V gene encodes CDR1 SGDLS and CDR2 YYNGEE. This CDR3 comprises 15 residues. Trimming removed 3 bases at V and 0 bases at J, with 10 bases between. This CDR3 is CASSADSISNQPQHF. The DNA of the CDR3 is TGTGCCAGCAGCGCGGACAGTATTAGCAATCAGCCCCAGCATTTT.

The chain couples TRBV4-1 to TRBJ1-6; D perhaps matches TRBD1 (6 bases). Germline lookup yields CDR1 MGHRA and CDR2 YSYEKL. The V end was cut by 0 bases, the J end by 6 bases, with 12 bases between. This CDR3 contains 16 residues. The CDR3 loop is CASSQEGTGFNSPLHF. The CDR3 DNA follows: TGCGCCAGCAGCCAAGAGGGAACAGGGTTTAATTCACCCCTCCACTTT.

The chain has TRBV29-1 and TRBJ1-1; D may be TRBD1 (6 bases). The V and J ends lost 4 bases and 0 bases respectively, with 9 bases between them. The CDR3 has 13 amino acids. Germline V lookup: CDR1 SQVTM, CDR2 ANQGSEA. This chain's CDR3 is CSVVGQLNTEAFF. The DNA for the CDR3 is TGCAGCGTTGTAGGACAGCTGAACACTGAAGCTTTCTTT.

This clone was counted ten times or more. The chain carries TRBV7-9 and TRBJ1-5; D uncertain. CDR1 SEHNR and CDR2 FQNEAQ come from the germline V gene (reference sequence). This CDR3 comprises 14 residues. The V end was cut by 4 bases, the J end by 5 bases, with 12 bases between. The CDR3 coding sequence is TGTGCCAGCAGCTCCCTTTTCAGCGATCAGCCCCAGCATTTT. Protein sequence: CASSSLFSDQPQHF.

The CDR3 reads CASSLGLAGTSSYEQYF. CDR3 DNA: TGCGCCAGCAGCTTGGGACTAGCGGGAACGAGCTCCTACGAGCAGTACTTC. The chain combines TRBV5-1 with TRBJ2-7, with 11 bases identical to TRBD2. Trimming at V came to 0 bases and at J to 0 bases, leaving 5 bases not matched to a gene. Looked up from germline, CDR1 is SGHRS and CDR2 is YFSETQ. This CDR3 region has 17 residues. The whole variable domain, filled in from reference TRBV5-1 and TRBJ2-7, reads KAGVTQTPRYLIKTRGQQVTLSCSPISGHRSVSWYQQTPGQGLQFLFEYFSETQRNKGNFPGRFSGRQFSNSRSEMNVSTLELGDSALYLCASSLGLAGTSSYEQYFGPGTRLTVT.

V gene TRBV5-4 combines with J gene TRBJ2-7; 12 positions match TRBD2. The germline V gene has CDR1 SGHNT and CDR2 YYREEE (reference sequence). V shed 0 bases, J shed 6 bases, and the junction held 4 bases outside the gene matches. This CDR3 spans 15 amino acids. CDR3 amino acids: CASSLASSGGVEQYF. The CDR3 nucleotides are TGTGCCAGCAGCTTGGCCTCTAGCGGGGGGGTCGAGCAGTACTTC. Full variable domain (outside the CDR3, taken from reference TRBV5-4 and TRBJ2-7): ETGVTQSPTHLIKTRGQQVTLRCSSQSGHNTVSWYQQALGQGPQFIFQYYREEENGRGNFPPRFSGLQFPNYSSELNVNALELDDSALYLCASSLASSGGVEQYFGPGTRLTVT.

CDR3 amino acids: CASSFGQIPGQGAAFF. CDR3 bases: TGTGCCAGCAGTTTCGGGCAAATTCCGGGACAGGGGGCTGCTTTCTTT. V usage is TRBV27 and J usage is TRBJ1-1; 12 nucleotides agree with TRBD1. Germline V gives CDR1 MNHEY, CDR2 SMNVEV (reference sequence). Trimming took 3 bases from V and 11 from J; bases not matched to a gene: 13. CDR3 length equals 16 residues.

The chain recombines TRBV5-4 with TRBJ2-3; 11 positions agree with TRBD2. Germline V gene sequence: CDR1 SGHNT, CDR2 YYREEE (reference sequence). The CDR3 is 16 amino acids. The junction had 10 bases not matched to a gene; V was cut back by 4 bases and J by 6 bases. In nucleotides, the CDR3 is TGTGCCAGCAGCCCGAATAGCGGGGGGGCATTCGATACGCAGTATTTT. Its protein product is CASSPNSGGAFDTQYF.

In its sample, this clone was seen once. DNA for the CDR3: TGTGCCAGCAGCCCAGACAACAGGGCGACTGAAGCTTTCTTT. Translating gives CASSPDNRATEAFF. J is TRBJ1-1 and V is TRBV7-9; D possibly corresponds to TRBD1 (6 bases). Trimming shortened V by 5 bases and J by 5 bases, and 15 bases separated the two germline ends. CDR1 is SEHNR, CDR2 FQNEAQ, per germline (reference sequence). The CDR3 spans 14 residues.

The CDR3: CASSRPGEETQYF. The DNA of the CDR3 is TGTGCCAGCAGCCGTCCGGGGGAGGAGACCCAGTACTTC. The chain links TRBV13 to TRBJ2-5; perhaps TRBD2 as D (6 bases). This CDR3 comprises 13 residues. Germline values: CDR1 PRHDT, CDR2 FYEKMQ (reference sequence). V was pared by 5 bases and J by 5 bases, with 12 bases between.

The gene calls are TRBV6-5 and TRBJ1-1; D remains unclear. Germline assignment: CDR1 MNHEY and CDR2 SVGAGI. The CDR3 runs to 12 residues. Trimming stripped 2 bases from V and 10 bases from J, with 11 bases between. In DNA form, the CDR3 reads TGTGCCAGCAGTTACGAGTATGGGAGAGCTTTCTTT. Amino acids: CASSYEYGRAFF.

This clone was detected a few times. The chain combines TRBV19 with TRBJ1-1; D uncertain. The CDR3 has 14 amino acids. The germline gives CDR1 LNHDA, CDR2 SQIVND (reference sequence). The germline V and J ends were trimmed by 7 bases and 2 bases, with 14 bases remaining between them. The CDR3 region is CASISGQLNTEAFF. CDR3 sequence (DNA): TGTGCCAGTATCAGCGGGCAGCTAAACACTGAAGCTTTCTTT.

The DNA of the CDR3 is TGTGCCAGTACCACTTCGACAGGGGGCCAGCCCAACTATGGCTACACCTTC. Protein sequence: CASTTSTGGQPNYGYTF. The chain carries TRBV19 and TRBJ1-2; the match to TRBD1 covers 10 bases. The CDR3 totals 17 residues. The germline V gene has CDR1 LNHDA and CDR2 SQIVND (reference sequence). The V gene end was trimmed by 7 bases and the J gene end by 2 bases; junction bases not matched to a gene: 13.

The chain combines TRBV4-1 with TRBJ1-3; TRBD1 agrees at 7 bases. CDR3 size: 15 residues. V dropped 2 bases and J dropped 3; count of bases not matched to a gene: 4. Germline assignment: CDR1 MGHRA and CDR2 YSYEKL. The CDR3, as DNA: TGCGCCAGCAGCCAACCAGACAGGGTTGGAAACACCATATATTTT. Its translation: CASSQPDRVGNTIYF.

CDR3 in amino acids: CASSPPGSSYNEQFF. CDR3 in DNA: TGTGCCAGCTCACCACCCGGGAGTTCCTACAATGAGCAGTTCTTC. This chain joins TRBV18 and TRBJ2-1; TRBD2 is a possible D gene (6 bases). Trimming removed 0 bases from V and 1 base from J, with 7 bases in between. The germline V gene encodes CDR1 KGHSH and CDR2 LQKENI. The CDR3 contains 15 residues.